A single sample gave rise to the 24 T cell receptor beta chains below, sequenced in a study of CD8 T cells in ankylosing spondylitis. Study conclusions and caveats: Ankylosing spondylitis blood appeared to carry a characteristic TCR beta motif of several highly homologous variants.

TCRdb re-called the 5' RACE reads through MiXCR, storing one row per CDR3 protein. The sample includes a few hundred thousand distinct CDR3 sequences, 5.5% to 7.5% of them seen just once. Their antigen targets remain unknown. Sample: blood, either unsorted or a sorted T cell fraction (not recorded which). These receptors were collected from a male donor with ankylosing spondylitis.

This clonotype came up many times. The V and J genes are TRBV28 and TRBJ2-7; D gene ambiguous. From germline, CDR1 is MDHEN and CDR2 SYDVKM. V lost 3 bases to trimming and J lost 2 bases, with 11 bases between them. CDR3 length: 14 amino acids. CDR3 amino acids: CASSLASITYEQYF. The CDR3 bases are TGTGCCAGCAGTTTGGCAAGTATAACCTACGAGCAGTACTTC. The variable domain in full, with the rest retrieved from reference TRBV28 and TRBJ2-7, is DVKVTQSSRYLVKRTGEKVFLECVQDMDHENMFWYRQDPGLGLRLIYFSYDVKMKEKGDIPEGYSVSREKKERFSLILESASTNQTSMYLCASSLASITYEQYFGPGTRLTVT.

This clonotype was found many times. The CDR3 sequence is CSVHGGYEQYF. The CDR3 nucleotides read TGCAGCGTCCATGGGGGCTACGAGCAGTACTTC. The genes are TRBV29-1 and TRBJ2-7; D could derive from TRBD1 or TRBD2 (5 bases each). Germline lookup yields CDR1 SQVTM and CDR2 ANQGSEA. Trimming took 6 bases from V and 3 from J, leaving 9 bases between them. CDR3 length: 11 residues.

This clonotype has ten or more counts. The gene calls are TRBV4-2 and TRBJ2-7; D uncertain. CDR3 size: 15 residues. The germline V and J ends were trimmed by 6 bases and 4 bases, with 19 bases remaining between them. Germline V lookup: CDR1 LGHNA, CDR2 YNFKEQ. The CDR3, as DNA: TGTGCCAGCAGGGTAACCGGGTCCCCTCCTTACGAGCAGTACTTC. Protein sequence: CASRVTGSPPYEQYF.

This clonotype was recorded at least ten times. The CDR3 DNA follows: TGCGCCAGCAGGGAGACAGGGGGCAGGTACGAGCAGTACTTC. This translates into CASRETGGRYEQYF. This chain joins TRBV5-1 and TRBJ2-7; TRBD1 matches at 10 bases. The germline CDR1 and CDR2 sequences are SGHRS and YFSETQ. V trimming: 5 bases; J trimming: 4 bases; junction bases outside the gene matches: 6. The CDR3 is 14 residues long.

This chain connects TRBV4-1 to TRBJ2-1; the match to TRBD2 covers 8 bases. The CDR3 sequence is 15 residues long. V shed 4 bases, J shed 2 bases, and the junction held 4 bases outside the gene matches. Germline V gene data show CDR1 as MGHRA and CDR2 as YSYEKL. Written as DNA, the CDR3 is TGCGCCAGCAGCCCCGGGAGGGCAACCTACAATGAGCAGTTCTTC. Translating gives CASSPGRATYNEQFF.

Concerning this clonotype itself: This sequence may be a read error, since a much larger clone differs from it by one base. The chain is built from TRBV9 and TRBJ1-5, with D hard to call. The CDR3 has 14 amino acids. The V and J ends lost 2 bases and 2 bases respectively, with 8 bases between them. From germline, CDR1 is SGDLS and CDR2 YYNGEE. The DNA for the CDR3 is TGTGCCAGCAGCGTGGGTTTTTGCAATCAGCCCCAGCATTTT. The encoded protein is CASSVGFCNQPQHF.

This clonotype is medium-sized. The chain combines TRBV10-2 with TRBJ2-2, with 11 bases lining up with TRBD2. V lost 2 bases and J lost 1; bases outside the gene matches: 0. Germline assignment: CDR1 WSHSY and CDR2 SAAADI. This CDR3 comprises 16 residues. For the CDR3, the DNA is TGCGCCAGCAGTGAGACTAGCGGGAGGAACACCGGGGAGCTGTTTTTT. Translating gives CASSETSGRNTGELFF.

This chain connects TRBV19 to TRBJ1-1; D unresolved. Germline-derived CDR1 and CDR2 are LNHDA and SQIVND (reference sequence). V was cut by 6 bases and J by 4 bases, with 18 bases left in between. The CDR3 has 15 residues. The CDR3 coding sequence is TGTGCCAGTAGCTTTAGGAGGGTGGTGGGCACTGAAGCTTTCTTT. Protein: CASSFRRVVGTEAFF.

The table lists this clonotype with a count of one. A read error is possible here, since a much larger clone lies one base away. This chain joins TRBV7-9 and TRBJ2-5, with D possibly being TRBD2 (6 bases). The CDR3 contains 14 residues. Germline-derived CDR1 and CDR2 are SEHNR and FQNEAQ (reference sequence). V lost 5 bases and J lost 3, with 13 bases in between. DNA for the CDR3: TGTGCCAGCAGCCTTAGTAGCGGAAAAGAGACCCAGTACTTC. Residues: CASSLSSGKETQYF.

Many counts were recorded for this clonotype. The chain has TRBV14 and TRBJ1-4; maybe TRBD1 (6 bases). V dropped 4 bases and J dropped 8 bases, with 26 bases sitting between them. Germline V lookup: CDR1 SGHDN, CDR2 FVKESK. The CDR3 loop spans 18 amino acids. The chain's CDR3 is CASSPSRGSYALGEKLFF. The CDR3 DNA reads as TGTGCCAGCAGCCCATCCAGGGGATCCTATGCGTTGGGGGAAAAACTGTTTTTT.

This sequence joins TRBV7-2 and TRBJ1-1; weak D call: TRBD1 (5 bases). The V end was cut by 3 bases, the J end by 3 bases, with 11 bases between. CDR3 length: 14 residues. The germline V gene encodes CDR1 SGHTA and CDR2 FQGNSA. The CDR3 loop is CASSFSQGHTEAFF. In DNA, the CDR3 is TGTGCCAGCAGCTTCAGCCAGGGACACACTGAAGCTTTCTTT.

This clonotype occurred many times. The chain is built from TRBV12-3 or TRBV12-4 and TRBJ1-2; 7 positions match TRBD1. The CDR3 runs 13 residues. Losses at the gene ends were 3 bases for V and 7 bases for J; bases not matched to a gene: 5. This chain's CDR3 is CASSLSGGAGYTF. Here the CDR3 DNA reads TGTGCCAGCAGTTTGTCAGGGGGAGCTGGCTACACCTTC.

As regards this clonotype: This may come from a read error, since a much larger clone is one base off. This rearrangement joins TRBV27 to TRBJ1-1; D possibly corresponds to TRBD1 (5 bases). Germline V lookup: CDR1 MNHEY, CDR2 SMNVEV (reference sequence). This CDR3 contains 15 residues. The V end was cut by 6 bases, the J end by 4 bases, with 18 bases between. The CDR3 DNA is TGTGCCAGCAGCCAGCCCCGGGGCTGGAGCACTGAAGCTTTCTTT. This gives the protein CASSQPRGWSTEAFF.

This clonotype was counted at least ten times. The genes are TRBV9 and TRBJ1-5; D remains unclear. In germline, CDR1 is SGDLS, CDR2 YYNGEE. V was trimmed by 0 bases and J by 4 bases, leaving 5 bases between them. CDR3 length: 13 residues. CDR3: CASSVGHNQPQHF. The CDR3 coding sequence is TGTGCCAGCAGCGTAGGGCATAATCAGCCCCAGCATTTT.

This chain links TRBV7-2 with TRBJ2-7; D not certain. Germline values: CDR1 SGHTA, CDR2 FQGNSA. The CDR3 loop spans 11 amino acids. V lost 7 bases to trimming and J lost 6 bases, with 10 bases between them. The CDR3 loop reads CASTIGSEQYF. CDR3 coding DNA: TGTGCCAGCACCATTGGAAGCGAGCAGTACTTC.

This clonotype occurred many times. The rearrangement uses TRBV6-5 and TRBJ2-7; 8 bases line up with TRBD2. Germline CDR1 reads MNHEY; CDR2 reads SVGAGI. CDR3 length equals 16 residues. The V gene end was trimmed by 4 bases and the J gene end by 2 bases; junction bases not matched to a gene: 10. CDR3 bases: TGTGCCAGCAGTTCCCAACTCGGGGGGGGGACCTACGAGCAGTACTTC. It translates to CASSSQLGGGTYEQYF.

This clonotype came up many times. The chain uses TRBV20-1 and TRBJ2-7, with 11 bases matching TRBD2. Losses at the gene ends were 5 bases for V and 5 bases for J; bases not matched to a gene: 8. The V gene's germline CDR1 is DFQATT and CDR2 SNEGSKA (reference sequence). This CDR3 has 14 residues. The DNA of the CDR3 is TGCAGTGCTGAATTTAGCGGGAGGGCTAACGAGCAGTACTTC. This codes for CSAEFSGRANEQYF.

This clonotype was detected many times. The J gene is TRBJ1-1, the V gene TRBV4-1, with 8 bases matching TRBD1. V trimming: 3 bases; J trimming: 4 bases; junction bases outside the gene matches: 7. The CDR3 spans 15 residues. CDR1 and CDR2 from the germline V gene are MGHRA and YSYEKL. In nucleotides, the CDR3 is TGCGCCAGCAGCCACTATCAGGGGGCGATCACTGAAGCTTTCTTT. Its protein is CASSHYQGAITEAFF.

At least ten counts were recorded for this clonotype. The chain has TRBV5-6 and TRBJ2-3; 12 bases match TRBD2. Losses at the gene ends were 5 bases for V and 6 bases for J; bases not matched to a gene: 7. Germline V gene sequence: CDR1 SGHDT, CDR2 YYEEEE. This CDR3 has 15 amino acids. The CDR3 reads CASRSLAGGVDTQYF. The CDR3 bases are TGTGCCAGCAGGAGTCTAGCGGGAGGGGTTGATACGCAGTATTTT.

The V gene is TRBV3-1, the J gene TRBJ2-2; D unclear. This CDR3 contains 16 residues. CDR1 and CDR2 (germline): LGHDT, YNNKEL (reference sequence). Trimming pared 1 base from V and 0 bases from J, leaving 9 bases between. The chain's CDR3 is CASSQVAGSNTGELFF. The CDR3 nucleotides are TGTGCCAGCAGCCAAGTGGCAGGTTCGAACACCGGGGAGCTGTTTTTT.

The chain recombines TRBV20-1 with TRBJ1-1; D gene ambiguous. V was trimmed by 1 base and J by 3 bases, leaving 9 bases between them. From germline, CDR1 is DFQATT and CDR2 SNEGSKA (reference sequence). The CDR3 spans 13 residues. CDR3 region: CSARVGGYTEAFF. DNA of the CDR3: TGCAGTGCTAGAGTAGGCGGATACACTGAAGCTTTCTTT.

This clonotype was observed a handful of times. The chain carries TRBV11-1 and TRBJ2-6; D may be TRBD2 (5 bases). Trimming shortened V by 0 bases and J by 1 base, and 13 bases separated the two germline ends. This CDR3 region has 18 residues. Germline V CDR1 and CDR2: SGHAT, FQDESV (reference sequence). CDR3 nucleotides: TGTGCCAGCAGCTTAGCGATCCGCGGCGGGTCTGGGGCCAACGTCCTGACTTTC. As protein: CASSLAIRGGSGANVLTF.

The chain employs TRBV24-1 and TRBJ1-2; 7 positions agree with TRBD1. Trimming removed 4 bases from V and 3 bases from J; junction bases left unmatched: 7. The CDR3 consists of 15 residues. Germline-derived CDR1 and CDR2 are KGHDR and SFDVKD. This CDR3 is CATSELDRAHYGYTF. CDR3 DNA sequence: TGTGCCACCAGTGAACTAGACAGGGCGCACTATGGCTACACCTTC.

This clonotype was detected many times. The CDR3 DNA follows: TGTGCCAGCAGCTTCCGGGTTCTACGGACTGAAGCTTTCTTT. This encodes CASSFRVLRTEAFF. The chain couples TRBV5-5 to TRBJ1-1; D uncertain. V dropped 2 bases and J dropped 5 bases, with 13 bases sitting between them. Germline V lookup: CDR1 SGHKS, CDR2 YYEKEE (reference sequence). The CDR3 consists of 14 residues.